This T cell receptor (beta chain) is from a study of CD8+ T cells in alopecia areata. Germline-derived CDR1 and CDR2 are SGHRS and YFSETQ. Trimming left V 4 bases short and J 1 base short, with 17 bases between. This CDR3 region has 16 residues. Sequencing relied on a cDNA template that was reverse transcribed from extracted RNA. Produced via immunoSEQ multiplex PCR; TCRdb's table is partial and in-frame only. The repertoire holds some 210,000 clones, more than 45% seen once, with approximately 0.45% in the top ten. The input for sequencing was CD4+ T cells sorted from blood, taken at week 0. This TCR was recovered from a human donor with alopecia areata. This rearrangement joins TRBV5-1 to TRBJ1-1, with a possible D match to TRBD1 (5 bases). CDR3 coding DNA: TGCGCCAGCAGCCACGGGACGTTAGAAAGGAACACTGAAGCTTTCTTT. This encodes CASSHGTLERNTEAFF. Variable domain in full (rest from reference TRBV5-1 and TRBJ1-1): KAGVTQTPRYLIKTRGQQVTLSCSPISGHRSVSWYQQTPGQGLQFLFEYFSETQRNKGNFPGRFSGRQFSNSRSEMNVSTLELGDSALYLCASSHGTLERNTEAFFGQGTRLTVV.